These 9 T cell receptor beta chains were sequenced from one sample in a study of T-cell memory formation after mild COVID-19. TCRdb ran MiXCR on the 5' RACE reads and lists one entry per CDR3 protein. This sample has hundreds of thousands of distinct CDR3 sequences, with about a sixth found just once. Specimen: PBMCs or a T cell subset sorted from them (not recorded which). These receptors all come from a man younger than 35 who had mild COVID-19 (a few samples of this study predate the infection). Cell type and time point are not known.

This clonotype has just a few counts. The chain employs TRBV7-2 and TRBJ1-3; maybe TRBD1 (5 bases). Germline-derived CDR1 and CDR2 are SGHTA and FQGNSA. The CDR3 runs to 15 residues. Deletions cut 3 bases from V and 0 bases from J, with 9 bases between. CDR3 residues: CASSFSGTSGNTIYF. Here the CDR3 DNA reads TGTGCCAGCAGCTTTTCAGGGACCTCTGGAAACACCATATATTTT.

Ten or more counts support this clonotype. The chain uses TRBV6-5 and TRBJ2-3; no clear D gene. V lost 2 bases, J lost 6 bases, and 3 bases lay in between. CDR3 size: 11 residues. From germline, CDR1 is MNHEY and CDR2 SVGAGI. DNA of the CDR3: TGTGCCAGCAGTTACGGTGATACGCAGTATTTT. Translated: CASSYGDTQYF.

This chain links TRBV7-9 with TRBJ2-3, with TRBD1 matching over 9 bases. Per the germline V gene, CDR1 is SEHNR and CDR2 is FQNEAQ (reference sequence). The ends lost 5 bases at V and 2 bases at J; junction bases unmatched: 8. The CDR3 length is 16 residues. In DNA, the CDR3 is TGTGCCAGCAGCGGGACAGGGACCGCCTCCACAGATACGCAGTATTTT. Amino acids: CASSGTGTASTDTQYF.

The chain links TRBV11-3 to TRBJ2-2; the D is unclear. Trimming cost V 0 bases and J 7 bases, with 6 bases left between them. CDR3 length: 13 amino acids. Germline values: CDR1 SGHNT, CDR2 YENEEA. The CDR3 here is CASSLEFGGELFF. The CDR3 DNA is TGTGCCAGCAGCTTAGAATTCGGCGGGGAGCTGTTTTTT.

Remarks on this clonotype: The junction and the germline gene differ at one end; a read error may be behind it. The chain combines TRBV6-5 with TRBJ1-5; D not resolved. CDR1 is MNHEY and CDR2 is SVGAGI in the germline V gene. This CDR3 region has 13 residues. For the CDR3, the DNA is TGTGCCAGCAGTTGGACGGCCGGTCAGGCCCAGCATTTT. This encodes CASSWTAGQAQHF.

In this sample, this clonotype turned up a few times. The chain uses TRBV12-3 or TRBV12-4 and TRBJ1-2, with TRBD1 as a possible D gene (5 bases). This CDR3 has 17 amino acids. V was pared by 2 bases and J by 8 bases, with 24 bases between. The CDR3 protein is CASSLRPVGRGSKGYTF. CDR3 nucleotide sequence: TGTGCCAGCAGTTTACGCCCCGTAGGTAGGGGAAGTAAAGGCTACACCTTC.

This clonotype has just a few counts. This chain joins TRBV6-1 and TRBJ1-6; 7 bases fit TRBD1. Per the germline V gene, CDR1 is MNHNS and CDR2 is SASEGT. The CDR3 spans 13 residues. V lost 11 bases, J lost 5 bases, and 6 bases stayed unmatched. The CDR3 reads CAGGQPDNSPLHF. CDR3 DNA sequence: TGTGCCGGGGGACAGCCTGATAATTCACCCCTCCACTTT.

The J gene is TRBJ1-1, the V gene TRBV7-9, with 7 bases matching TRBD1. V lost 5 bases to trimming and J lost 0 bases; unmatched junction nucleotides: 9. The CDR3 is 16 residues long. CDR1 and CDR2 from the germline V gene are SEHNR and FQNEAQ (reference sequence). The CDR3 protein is CASSPRGTVMNTEAFF. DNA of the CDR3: TGTGCCAGCAGCCCTAGGGGGACAGTGATGAACACTGAAGCTTTCTTT.

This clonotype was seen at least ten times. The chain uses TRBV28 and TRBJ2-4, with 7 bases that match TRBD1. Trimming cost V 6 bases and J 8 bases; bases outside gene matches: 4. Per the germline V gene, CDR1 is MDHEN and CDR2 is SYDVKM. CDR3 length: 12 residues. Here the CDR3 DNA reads TGTGCCAGCAGCTACAGGGGCGACATTCAGTACTTC. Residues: CASSYRGDIQYF.